This is a list of T cell receptor beta chains from one sample in a study of immune evolution from preneoplasia to lung adenocarcinoma. Clones were read by immunoSEQ multiplex PCR, and TCRdb kept only the in-frame ones, dropping some. The repertoire consists of some 15,000 clones, with 81% occurring once and the leading ten covering almost 3%. Source material: FFPE minimally invasive lung adenocarcinoma tissue. All receptors come from a person aged 60-80 years with lung adenocarcinoma. The CDR3 runs from the conserved cysteine through the conserved F or W. Fields, in order: CDR3 length, V gene, D gene, J gene, CDR3 protein. A D gene is named only where the DNA matches it firmly.

>15|TRBV6-6|.|TRBJ2-2
CASSYGAEMGGELFF
>19|TRBV11-2|.|TRBJ1-1
CASSATPGRQYLMNTEAFF
>15|TRBV9|TRBD2|TRBJ2-5
CASSVSGGAGETQYF
>16|TRBV5-1|TRBD1|TRBJ1-1
CASSYRDRGSNTEAFF
>14|TRBV5-4|.|TRBJ2-6
CASSFSSGANVLTF
>13|TRBV7-2|.|TRBJ1-1
CASSLAAGTEAFF
>13|TRBV28|.|TRBJ2-2
CASSFVYTGELFF
>13|TRBV19|.|TRBJ1-5
CASTPDPNQPQHF
>14|TRBV6-5|TRBD1|TRBJ2-7
CASRRDRVLGEQYF
>14|TRBV27|TRBD1|TRBJ1-3
CASSPTGDGNTIYF
>14|TRBV5-1|TRBD1|TRBJ2-3
CASSSTGSTDTQYF
>14|TRBV6-4|.|TRBJ1-1
CASSEGTGHTEAFF
>14|TRBV15|.|TRBJ2-7
CATSRAGVSYEQYF
>12|TRBV7-8|.|TRBJ2-7
CASSFQSYEQYF
>20|TRBV5-8|.|TRBJ1-5
CASSLDPTGVIGEGNQPQHF
>16|TRBV4-1|.|TRBJ1-1
CASSQAVTGQNTEAFF
>13|TRBV28|TRBD1|TRBJ1-5
CASSDRARQPQHF
>13|TRBV2|.|TRBJ2-1
CASSPQTSNEQFF
>15|TRBV7-2|.|TRBJ2-4
CASSPPGPESNIQYF
>13|TRBV5-5|.|TRBJ1-2
CASSLVAGDGYTF
>15|TRBV28|.|TRBJ1-5
CASSFPGAGNQPQHF
>16|TRBV12-5|.|TRBJ2-1
CASGTQTGDPHNEQFF
>13|TRBV6-1|.|TRBJ1-1
CASSGQQGTEAFF
>12|TRBV11-2|TRBD1|TRBJ1-1
CASSYRGTEAFF
>12|TRBV30|.|TRBJ1-5
CAWSGQGQPQHF
>16|TRBV28|TRBD1|TRBJ1-2
CASTRRGGTGSNGYTF
>16|TRBV4-1|TRBD1|TRBJ2-7
CASSQVGGQGSYEQYF
>9|TRBV20-1|.|TRBJ1-2
CSASNGYTF
>13|TRBV7-9|.|TRBJ1-4
CASSAPGDEKLFF
>15|TRBV7-9|.|TRBJ2-1
CASSPTGIYNNEQFF
>13|TRBV11-2|.|TRBJ1-4
CASGTGMAEKLFF
>19|TRBV27|TRBD2|TRBJ2-2
CASSLGGTAGGRDTGELFF
>15|TRBV11-3|TRBD2|TRBJ2-3
CASSLSRERADTQYF
>15|TRBV5-4|TRBD1|TRBJ1-2
CASSSGQGARYGYTF
>12|TRBV5-4|.|TRBJ2-5
CASSSRVGTQYF
>11|TRBV30|.|TRBJ2-5
CAWRGLETQYF
>14|TRBV4-1|TRBD1|TRBJ1-4
CASSHGQGREKLFF